This T cell receptor (beta chain) comes out of a study of shared clonotypes between healthy human individuals. The wider study: Three plates each covered CD4 naive and memory; CD8 naive two, CD8 memory one.

Here immunoSEQ multiplex PCR was the method, and the copy in TCRdb shows in-frame clones only, minus some. The sample carries a few million clones, over 90% recorded once. On this clone itself: Its antigen is undetermined.

Findings and limits, study-wide: Around 5.3% of naive CD4 clonotypes were shared across several donors. The generation probabilities recorded for non-shared clonotypes fell below those of clonotypes shared by all four donors. What naive subsets generally showed was a larger estimated richness than memory subsets showed.

With V trimmed by 1 base and J by 9 bases, 12 bases remained unmatched. The germline gives CDR1 SGHVS, CDR2 FQNEAQ. The CDR3 sequence is 15 residues long. This sequence originates from a man between 18 and 29 years old in good health. Some clones in this sample may be carry-over from other donors' samples. This chain joins TRBV7-8 and TRBJ2-7, with 7 bases identical to TRBD1. Sample: naive CD4+ T cells from PBMCs. The sample's subset: CD45RA+ positively selected. CDR3 nucleotides: TGTGCCAGCAGCTTAGTGTTAACAGGGGATAGAGGGCAGTACTTC. Protein sequence: CASSLVLTGDRGQYF.